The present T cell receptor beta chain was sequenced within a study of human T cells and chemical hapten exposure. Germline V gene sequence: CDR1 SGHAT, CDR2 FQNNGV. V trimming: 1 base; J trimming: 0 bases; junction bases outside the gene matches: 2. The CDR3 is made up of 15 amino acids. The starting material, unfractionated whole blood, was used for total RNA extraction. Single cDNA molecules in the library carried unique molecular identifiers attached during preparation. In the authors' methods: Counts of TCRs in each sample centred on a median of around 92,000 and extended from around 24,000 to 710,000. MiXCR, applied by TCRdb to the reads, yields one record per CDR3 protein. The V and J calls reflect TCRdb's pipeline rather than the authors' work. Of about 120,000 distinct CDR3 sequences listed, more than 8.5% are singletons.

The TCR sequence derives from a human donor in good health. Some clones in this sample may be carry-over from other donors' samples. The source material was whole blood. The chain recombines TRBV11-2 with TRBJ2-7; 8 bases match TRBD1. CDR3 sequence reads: CASSLAGQGSYEQYF. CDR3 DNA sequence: TGTGCCAGCAGCTTAGCCGGACAGGGCTCCTACGAGCAGTACTTC.